This T cell receptor (beta chain) was sequenced during a study of early T cells in non-severe SARS-CoV-2 infection. As for the study in general: The sequenced material was bulk RNA from unsorted whole blood, and its chains were unpaired. Findings and limits, study-wide: Comparison of clonotypes with VDJdb favored anti-spike CD8 responses while missing private and CD4 specificities.

About this clonotype itself: Its matching antigen is unknown.

The CDR3 is made up of 16 amino acids. V lost 6 bases and J lost 8, with 23 bases in between. Germline V CDR1 and CDR2: MNHEY, SVGEGT. Researchers tagged individual cDNA molecules with unique molecular identifiers. TCRdb recomputed calls from the 5' RACE reads with MiXCR, one row per CDR3 protein. Of fewer than 70,000 distinct CDR3 sequences in the sample, roughly 13% were seen once. Sequenced material: whole blood. V gene TRBV6-2 or TRBV6-3 combines with J gene TRBJ1-5; perhaps TRBD1 as D (6 bases). The clonotype comes from an adult who was a healthcare worker with PCR-confirmed SARS-CoV-2 infection or an uninfected control (not recorded which). CDR3 nucleotide sequence: TGTGCCAGCAGCCCCGGGGGCAGCTCCCCTACAAAGCCCCAGCATTTT. This sequence encodes CASSPGGSSPTKPQHF.